Listed below are T cell receptor beta chains from one sample, sequenced in a study of blood T cell repertoires in COVID-19. TCRdb's copy holds only in-frame clones and misses some; the assay was immunoSEQ multiplex PCR. The table includes a few hundred thousand clones, 90% detected once. The specimen sequenced was peripheral blood. These receptors originate from a woman aged 55-70 years with COVID-19, enrolled during active disease. The conserved cysteine and the conserved F or W are not part of the CDR3 here. Size is stated for part of the rows, as once, few or many counts, or as a class when the clone is expanded.

size: NA; J: TRBJ1-5; length: 15; V: TRBV6-1; CDR3: ASSEEVQGFSNQPQH
size: NA; J: TRBJ2-6; length: 14; V: TRBV19; CDR3: ASSPGWPSGANVLT
size: NA; J: TRBJ1-6; length: 12; V: TRBV5-4; CDR3: ASSWGQVNSPLH
size: NA; J: TRBJ2-5; length: 17; V: TRBV11-2; CDR3: ASSPSGHRSSRSQETQY
size: NA; J: TRBJ2-3; length: 12; V: TRBV4-3; CDR3: ASSRQYLTDTQY
size: few; J: TRBJ1-5; length: 13; V: TRBV4-1; CDR3: ASSPDRDSNQPQH
size: NA; J: TRBJ2-1; length: 13; V: TRBV7-2; CDR3: ASSFRTSGGYEQF
size: NA; J: TRBJ2-7; length: 13; V: TRBV9; CDR3: ASSVGAGNSYEQY
size: NA; J: TRBJ2-2; length: 12; V: TRBV29-1; CDR3: SPPGQAVTGELF
size: NA; J: TRBJ2-3; length: 13; V: TRBV6-5; CDR3: ASNPTGTGSDTQY
size: NA; J: TRBJ1-5; length: 12; V: TRBV3-1/TRBV3-2; CDR3: ASSQWGEEQPQH
size: NA; J: TRBJ1-4; length: 14; V: TRBV3-1/TRBV3-2; CDR3: ASSQHGTATNEKLF
size: NA; J: TRBJ2-7; length: 11; V: TRBV7-2; CDR3: ASSQQGLREQY
size: NA; J: TRBJ1-4; length: 13; V: TRBV7-2; CDR3: ASSLAQGIGEKLF
size: NA; J: TRBJ1-6; length: 11; V: TRBV6-5; CDR3: ASSTATNSPLH
size: NA; J: TRBJ2-3; length: 13; V: TRBV10-3; CDR3: AISEMGGQSDTQY
size: NA; J: TRBJ1-2; length: 12; V: TRBV5-1; CDR3: ASSLTGTDYGYT
size: few; J: TRBJ1-3; length: 13; V: TRBV28; CDR3: ASSLPGTVGNTIY
size: NA; J: TRBJ1-6; length: 12; V: TRBV6-5; CDR3: ASSHRDRNSPLH
size: NA; J: TRBJ1-1; length: 11; V: TRBV11-1; CDR3: ASSLARITEAF
size: NA; J: TRBJ2-2; length: 12; V: TRBV5-5; CDR3: ASSHRTATGELF
size: NA; J: TRBJ2-2; length: 11; V: TRBV2; CDR3: ASSVRNTGELF
size: NA; J: TRBJ2-2; length: 11; V: TRBV7-6; CDR3: ALRTENTGELF
size: once; J: TRBJ2-2; length: 13; V: TRBV18; CDR3: ASSPSGGITGELF
size: NA; J: TRBJ2-3; length: 15; V: TRBV6-4; CDR3: ASSVSTGMGATDTQY
size: NA; J: TRBJ1-5; length: 11; V: TRBV6-4; CDR3: ASSRELFQPQH
size: NA; J: TRBJ1-2; length: 12; V: TRBV18; CDR3: ASSAGDSNYGYT
size: NA; J: TRBJ1-2; length: 11; V: TRBV2; CDR3: ASRYRGSYGYT
size: once; J: TRBJ1-5; length: 13; V: TRBV7-2; CDR3: ASSFSRAPNQPQH
size: NA; J: TRBJ2-1; length: 15; V: TRBV5-4; CDR3: ASSLEVGLGDYNEQF
size: NA; J: TRBJ1-6; length: 11; V: TRBV10-3; CDR3: AISGGTHSPLH
size: once; J: TRBJ1-2; length: 13; V: TRBV3-1/TRBV3-2; CDR3: ASRRGGGPNYGYT
size: NA; J: TRBJ2-2; length: 13; V: TRBV11-2; CDR3: ASSLESGGTGELF
size: NA; J: TRBJ2-5; length: 14; V: TRBV5-5; CDR3: ASSYGTGVLQETQY
size: NA; J: TRBJ1-4; length: 13; V: TRBV5-6; CDR3: ASSVQDRVMKKLF
size: once; J: TRBJ2-7; length: 13; V: TRBV5-1; CDR3: ASSSGGQGAEEQY
size: NA; J: TRBJ1-1; length: 16; V: TRBV7-2; CDR3: ASSLNTPGGVMNTEAF
size: NA; J: TRBJ2-7; length: 11; V: TRBV7-2; CDR3: ASSRQGFYEQY
size: NA; J: TRBJ2-7; length: 13; V: TRBV9; CDR3: ASSVSSGERGEQY
size: NA; J: TRBJ1-5; length: 13; V: TRBV19; CDR3: ASAQGQGIGQPQH
size: NA; J: TRBJ1-2; length: 12; V: TRBV7-2; CDR3: ASSLEQGDYGYT
size: once; J: TRBJ2-2; length: 12; V: TRBV2; CDR3: ASRKHRETGELF
size: NA; J: TRBJ1-1; length: 13; V: TRBV6-1; CDR3: ASSELGQGKTEAF
size: few; J: TRBJ1-5; length: 13; V: TRBV6-6; CDR3: ASSLSRISNQPQH
size: once; J: TRBJ1-1; length: 16; V: TRBV5-6; CDR3: ASSLLERTGALNTEAF
size: NA; J: TRBJ2-6; length: 14; V: TRBV5-4; CDR3: ASSFGDRAGANVLT
size: NA; J: TRBJ1-3; length: 15; V: TRBV18; CDR3: ASSPPGQGAYGNTIY
size: NA; J: TRBJ2-7; length: 16; V: TRBV4-1; CDR3: ASSHPGTSGPSSYEQY
size: NA; J: TRBJ1-1; length: 15; V: TRBV12-5; CDR3: ASGLINRVPPLSEAF
size: NA; J: TRBJ1-5; length: 14; V: TRBV6-6; CDR3: ASNSPGTRSNQPQH
size: once; J: TRBJ1-1; length: 14; V: TRBV7-2; CDR3: ASSRGQGVMNTEAF
size: NA; J: TRBJ1-2; length: 11; V: TRBV6-5; CDR3: ASSYRTGNGYT
size: NA; J: TRBJ1-3; length: 14; V: TRBV18; CDR3: ASSTKTGASGNTIY
size: NA; J: TRBJ1-1; length: 14; V: TRBV14; CDR3: ASSLRLSGGGTEAF